What follows describes a single TCR beta chain. These data are taken from a study of T cell changes during pregnancy in multiple sclerosis. The assay was immunoSEQ multiplex PCR, and TCRdb's table has in-frame clones only and misses some. The table lists over 50,000 clones, roughly 90% of them singletons, with around 1.6% in the top ten. The CDR3 has 15 residues. Germline CDR1 MDHEN, CDR2 SYDVKM. Trimming took off 4 bases at V and 8 bases at J, with 17 bases between the two ends. The sequence came from a female donor with multiple sclerosis, enrolled in a pregnancy study. The chain combines TRBV28 with TRBJ1-4; D not resolved. The sample here was peripheral blood, taken in the first trimester of pregnancy. This CDR3 is CASSSAEKGWEKLFF. Here the CDR3 DNA reads TGTGCCAGCAGTTCGGCGGAGAAAGGTTGGGAAAAACTGTTTTTT.